The 12 T cell receptor beta chains listed next were all sequenced from one sample in a study of shared clonotypes between healthy human individuals. Generated by immunoSEQ multiplex PCR, the TCRdb table keeps only in-frame clones and is missing some. The sample holds 490,000 or so clones, around three quarters seen once. Sequencing was done on a sample of PBMCs. These receptors were collected from a woman aged 40 to 50 in good health. Some clones in this sample may be carry-over from other donors' samples.

The gene calls are TRBV6-5 and TRBJ2-5; 10 positions match TRBD1. The CDR3 spans 15 residues. Per germline, CDR1 MNHEY and CDR2 SVGAGI. Unmatched junction bases numbered 5, after V lost 4 bases and J lost 3 bases. CDR3 DNA: TGTGCCAGCAGTTCGGCCGGGACAGGGGAAGAGACCCAGTACTTC. This codes for CASSSAGTGEETQYF.

The chain joins TRBV7-2 to TRBJ2-2; D possibly corresponds to TRBD2 (6 bases). The V and J ends lost 5 bases and 2 bases respectively, with 9 bases between them. The CDR3 is made up of 14 amino acids. Germline CDR1 SGHTA, CDR2 FQGNSA. CDR3 nucleotide sequence: TGTGCCAGCAGCAAAGGGACTAACACCGGGGAGCTGTTTTTT. Translation gives CASSKGTNTGELFF.

V is TRBV2 and J is TRBJ2-7; D ambiguous. The CDR3 totals 12 residues. The V and J ends lost 6 bases and 3 bases respectively, with 9 bases between them. Germline-derived CDR1 and CDR2 are SNHLY and FYNNEI. The CDR3 is CASRIMGYEQYF. The CDR3 coding sequence is TGTGCCAGCAGGATTATGGGCTACGAGCAGTACTTC.

The CDR3 is CASRRQRHQPQHF. CDR3 bases: TGTGCCAGCAGAAGACAGAGGCATCAGCCCCAGCATTTT. The chain is built from TRBV6-5 and TRBJ1-5, with a tentative D call TRBD1 (5 bases). The CDR3 consists of 13 residues. CDR1 MNHEY and CDR2 SVGAGI come from the germline V gene. V lost 6 bases, J lost 5 bases, and 11 bases lay in between.

The V and J genes are TRBV29-1 and TRBJ2-3, with D tentatively TRBD2 (5 bases). Trimming left V 6 bases short and J 5 bases short, with 18 bases between. CDR1 SQVTM and CDR2 ANQGSEA come from the germline V gene. There are 14 residues in the CDR3. This CDR3 reads CSVRTFSSGDTQYF. CDR3 DNA: TGCAGCGTGCGGACTTTTAGTTCTGGAGATACGCAGTATTTT.

On this clone: A much larger clone differs by one base, so this may be a read error. This rearrangement joins TRBV30 to TRBJ1-1, with 8 bases aligning to TRBD1. The V gene's germline CDR1 is GTSNPN and CDR2 SVGIG (reference sequence). The CDR3 contains 13 residues. CDR3 DNA: TGTGCCCGGAGGCAACAGGGGGGCACTGAAGCTTTCTTT. Its translation: CARRQQGGTEAFF.

A few counts support this clone. V usage is TRBV30 and J usage is TRBJ1-1, with D unresolved. Between the trimmed V and J ends, which lost 0 bases and 0 bases, there was a span of 8 bases. Germline CDR1 reads GTSNPN; CDR2 reads SVGIG (reference sequence). The CDR3 sequence is 14 residues long. In DNA form, the CDR3 reads TGTGCCTGGAGTGTACGAGTCATGAACACTGAAGCTTTCTTT. This translates into CAWSVRVMNTEAFF.

The chain is built from TRBV28 and TRBJ2-7; 9 bases align to TRBD2. CDR1 and CDR2 from the germline V gene are MDHEN and SYDVKM. J gave up 6 bases and V 3 bases, and 24 bases lay outside the gene matches. This CDR3 is built from 20 residues. The chain's CDR3 is CASSFPSTISGSEVRSEQYF. DNA for the CDR3: TGTGCCAGCAGTTTCCCCTCTACTATTAGCGGGAGTGAGGTACGGAGCGAGCAGTACTTC.

In its sample, this clone was seen once. The chain has TRBV7-2 and TRBJ1-5, with D possibly TRBD1 on 5 matching bases. From germline, CDR1 is SGHTA and CDR2 FQGNSA. This CDR3 contains 14 residues. Between the trimmed V and J ends, which lost 6 bases and 1 base, there was a span of 10 bases. The CDR3 protein is CASSSRDSNQPQHF. The CDR3 DNA sequence: TGTGCCAGCAGTTCCCGGGACAGCAATCAGCCCCAGCATTTT.

CDR3 sequence reads: CASSLTGGVGSYEQYF. The CDR3 nucleotides are TGTGCCAGCAGCTTGACTGGGGGGGTAGGATCCTACGAGCAGTACTTC. The chain couples TRBV5-6 to TRBJ2-7; 7 bases fit TRBD2. Unmatched junction bases numbered 8, after V lost 1 base and J lost 1 base. This CDR3 has 16 amino acids. Per germline, CDR1 SGHDT and CDR2 YYEEEE.

The gene calls are TRBV7-2 and TRBJ1-2; no reliable D call. The CDR3 runs to 14 residues. Deletions cut 5 bases from V and 4 bases from J, with 14 bases between. Germline CDR1 SGHTA, CDR2 FQGNSA. DNA for the CDR3: TGTGCCAGCAGCCCCCCGGGAAGGGCCTATGGCTACACCTTC. It yields the protein CASSPPGRAYGYTF.

As regards this clone: Germline and junction disagree at one end, which may indicate a read error. The chain couples TRBV6-6 to TRBJ1-1; TRBD1 might be the D (6 bases). This CDR3 region has 14 residues. CDR1 is MNHNY, CDR2 SVGAGI, per germline (reference sequence). CDR3 residues: CASSYRGRTTGAFF. The DNA of the CDR3 is TGTGCCAGCAGTTACCGGGGGCGCACGACTGGAGCTTTCTTT.